The rows below give T cell receptor beta chains drawn from one sample of a study of human T cells and chemical hapten exposure. TCRdb passed the RACE reads through MiXCR, listing each CDR3 protein once. The table lists 150,000 to 200,000 distinct CDR3 sequences, 20% to 25% of them singletons. Sequenced material: whole blood, taken in connection with sensitization to the hapten diphenylcyclopropenone (DPC). These receptors originate from a woman aged 45 to 65 with alopecia areata. Some clones in this sample may be carry-over from other donors' samples. Each CDR3 is given with its conserved first and last residue. A D gene is named only where the DNA matches it firmly. Expanded clones are given a class, and other clones once, few, many or no size at all.

v_call: TRBV20-1
j_call: TRBJ1-2
clone_size: few
cdr3_length: 13
d_call: .
cdr3_nt: TGCAGTGCTAGAGACGGGGGAGGCTATGGCTACACCTTC
cdr3_aa: CSARDGGGYGYTF

v_call: TRBV6-5
j_call: TRBJ1-2
clone_size: .
cdr3_length: 15
d_call: .
cdr3_nt: TGTGCCAGCAGTTTAGGACGGACCTCTAACTATGGCTACACCTTC
cdr3_aa: CASSLGRTSNYGYTF

v_call: TRBV3-1
j_call: TRBJ1-6
clone_size: .
cdr3_length: 16
d_call: TRBD1
cdr3_nt: TGTGCCAGCAGCGATACCCCGACAGGGTTGACTTCACCCCTCCACTTT
cdr3_aa: CASSDTPTGLTSPLHF

v_call: TRBV19
j_call: TRBJ2-6
clone_size: .
cdr3_length: 15
d_call: .
cdr3_nt: TGTGCCAGTAGTACCCAGGCCTCTGGGGCCAACGTCCTGACTTTC
cdr3_aa: CASSTQASGANVLTF

v_call: TRBV29-1
j_call: TRBJ2-1
clone_size: few
cdr3_length: 13
d_call: TRBD1
cdr3_nt: TGCAGCCTCACCGGGACAGCTTACAATGAGCAGTTCTTC
cdr3_aa: CSLTGTAYNEQFF

v_call: TRBV20-1
j_call: TRBJ1-1
clone_size: few
cdr3_length: 16
d_call: TRBD1
cdr3_nt: TGCAGTGCTAGATTTGGGACAGGGGACCCTAACACTGAAGCTTTCTTT
cdr3_aa: CSARFGTGDPNTEAFF

v_call: TRBV20-1
j_call: TRBJ1-1
clone_size: few
cdr3_length: 13
d_call: .
cdr3_nt: TGCAGTGCTAGGGTGGAGGGGAACACTGAAGCTTTCTTT
cdr3_aa: CSARVEGNTEAFF

v_call: TRBV28
j_call: TRBJ2-7
clone_size: .
cdr3_length: 14
d_call: TRBD2
cdr3_nt: TGTGCGGCGGCGGGACTAGCGGGAGGAGGGGAGCAGTACTTC
cdr3_aa: CAAAGLAGGGEQYF

v_call: TRBV29-1
j_call: TRBJ2-1
clone_size: few
cdr3_length: 13
d_call: .
cdr3_nt: TGCAGCGTTGTCGTTAGCTCCTACAATGAGCAGTTCTTC
cdr3_aa: CSVVVSSYNEQFF

v_call: TRBV29-1
j_call: TRBJ2-1
clone_size: .
cdr3_length: 16
d_call: .
cdr3_nt: TGCAGCGTCCGGTCCCTTGTGAGCGGAGGGGCGAATGAGCAGTTCTTC
cdr3_aa: CSVRSLVSGGANEQFF

v_call: TRBV20-1
j_call: TRBJ2-7
clone_size: few
cdr3_length: 12
d_call: .
cdr3_nt: TGCAGTGCCGCGGGTTACTCCTACGAGCAGTACTTC
cdr3_aa: CSAAGYSYEQYF

v_call: TRBV29-1
j_call: TRBJ1-2
clone_size: few
cdr3_length: 15
d_call: .
cdr3_nt: TGCAGCGTTGTTCCATCAGACGGACGGTACTATGGCTACACCTTC
cdr3_aa: CSVVPSDGRYYGYTF

v_call: TRBV12-3/TRBV12-4
j_call: TRBJ1-1
clone_size: few
cdr3_length: 14
d_call: .
cdr3_nt: TGTGCCAGCAGTCACAAAGACAGGCCCACTGAAGCTTTCTTT
cdr3_aa: CASSHKDRPTEAFF

v_call: TRBV30
j_call: TRBJ1-1
clone_size: few
cdr3_length: 15
d_call: .
cdr3_nt: TGTGCCTGGAGTGTAAATTCAGGGGATATCGGTGAAGCTTTCTTT
cdr3_aa: CAWSVNSGDIGEAFF

v_call: TRBV7-4
j_call: TRBJ1-6
clone_size: .
cdr3_length: 11
d_call: .
cdr3_nt: TGTGCCAGCAGCTTGTGGTCACCCCTCCACTTT
cdr3_aa: CASSLWSPLHF

v_call: TRBV20-1
j_call: TRBJ1-1
clone_size: .
cdr3_length: 10
d_call: .
cdr3_nt: TGCAGAGGATGGAACACTGAAGCTTTCTTT
cdr3_aa: CRGWNTEAFF

v_call: TRBV29-1
j_call: TRBJ1-3
clone_size: .
cdr3_length: 13
d_call: TRBD1
cdr3_nt: TGCAGCGTTGAGACAGGGACAAGAAACACCATATATTTT
cdr3_aa: CSVETGTRNTIYF

v_call: TRBV2
j_call: TRBJ2-1
clone_size: few
cdr3_length: 12
d_call: .
cdr3_nt: TGTGCCAGCAGTGCCCTTCGCAATGAGCAGTTCTTC
cdr3_aa: CASSALRNEQFF

v_call: TRBV25-1
j_call: TRBJ2-6
clone_size: few
cdr3_length: 16
d_call: .
cdr3_nt: TGTGCCAGCAGTGTGACAGGAACCTCTGGGGCCAACGTCCTGACTTTC
cdr3_aa: CASSVTGTSGANVLTF

v_call: TRBV10-3
j_call: TRBJ2-5
clone_size: few
cdr3_length: 14
d_call: TRBD1
cdr3_nt: TGTGCCATCCGACCGACAGGGGGAGGAGAGACCCAGTACTTC
cdr3_aa: CAIRPTGGGETQYF

v_call: TRBV2
j_call: TRBJ2-5
clone_size: many
cdr3_length: 13
d_call: .
cdr3_nt: TGTGCCAGCGGGGGGTCCCGTGCGGGGACCCAGTACTTC
cdr3_aa: CASGGSRAGTQYF

v_call: TRBV3-1
j_call: TRBJ1-4
clone_size: .
cdr3_length: 14
d_call: .
cdr3_nt: TGTGCCAGCAGCCCCGGGACCGAAAATGAAAAACTGTTTTTT
cdr3_aa: CASSPGTENEKLFF

v_call: TRBV7-9
j_call: TRBJ1-1
clone_size: few
cdr3_length: 14
d_call: .
cdr3_nt: TGTGCCAGCAGCTTAGGTCAGGGGAGCACTGAAGCTTTCTTT
cdr3_aa: CASSLGQGSTEAFF

v_call: TRBV3-1
j_call: TRBJ2-1
clone_size: few
cdr3_length: 12
d_call: .
cdr3_nt: TGTGCCAGCAGCCAATTCGGCAATGAGCAGTTCTTC
cdr3_aa: CASSQFGNEQFF

v_call: TRBV5-1
j_call: TRBJ2-2
clone_size: few
cdr3_length: 16
d_call: TRBD1
cdr3_nt: TGCGCCAGCAGCTTGGGACAGGGGGCAGACACCGGGGAGCTGTTTTTT
cdr3_aa: CASSLGQGADTGELFF

v_call: TRBV7-3
j_call: TRBJ2-3
clone_size: few
cdr3_length: 13
d_call: .
cdr3_nt: TGTGCCAGCAGCTTATTCCTCACAGATACGCAGTATTTT
cdr3_aa: CASSLFLTDTQYF

v_call: TRBV5-1
j_call: TRBJ2-7
clone_size: .
cdr3_length: 13
d_call: TRBD1
cdr3_nt: TGCGCCAGCAGCCCATGGACAGGGAACGAGCAGTACTTC
cdr3_aa: CASSPWTGNEQYF

v_call: TRBV10-3
j_call: TRBJ2-2
clone_size: few
cdr3_length: 15
d_call: TRBD2
cdr3_nt: TGTGCCATCAGTGAGCTAGCGGGAGTCCTCGGGGAGCTGTTTTTT
cdr3_aa: CAISELAGVLGELFF

v_call: TRBV11-2
j_call: TRBJ2-1
clone_size: .
cdr3_length: 18
d_call: .
cdr3_nt: TGTGCCAGCAGCTTAGGTGGGGGACTCTTTTCTCCCTACAATGAGCAGTTCTTC
cdr3_aa: CASSLGGGLFSPYNEQFF

v_call: TRBV2
j_call: TRBJ1-3
clone_size: .
cdr3_length: 16
d_call: TRBD1
cdr3_nt: TGTGCCAGCACCAAAGACCAGGGGGTAGCTGGAAACACCATATATTTT
cdr3_aa: CASTKDQGVAGNTIYF

v_call: TRBV5-1
j_call: TRBJ2-5
clone_size: few
cdr3_length: 14
d_call: TRBD2
cdr3_nt: TGCGCCAGCAGCGTACTAGCGGTGGAAGAGACCCAGTACTTC
cdr3_aa: CASSVLAVEETQYF

v_call: TRBV20-1
j_call: TRBJ2-3
clone_size: few
cdr3_length: 13
d_call: TRBD2
cdr3_nt: TGCAGCGAACTAGCGGGATTTGAAGATACGCAGTATTTT
cdr3_aa: CSELAGFEDTQYF

v_call: TRBV20-1
j_call: TRBJ2-2
clone_size: .
cdr3_length: 14
d_call: .
cdr3_nt: TGCAGTGCTAGTTCCTTGGGAGGTACCGGGGAGCTGTTTTTT
cdr3_aa: CSASSLGGTGELFF

v_call: TRBV28
j_call: TRBJ2-7
clone_size: few
cdr3_length: 12
d_call: .
cdr3_nt: TGTGCCAGCAGTATTGGAGTCTACGAGCAGTACTTC
cdr3_aa: CASSIGVYEQYF

v_call: TRBV29-1
j_call: TRBJ1-5
clone_size: many
cdr3_length: 13
d_call: .
cdr3_nt: TGCAGCGTTCGGGATAACTACAATCAGCCCCAGCATTTT
cdr3_aa: CSVRDNYNQPQHF

v_call: TRBV6-1
j_call: TRBJ1-5
clone_size: few
cdr3_length: 17
d_call: TRBD1
cdr3_nt: TGTGCCAGCAGTGAAAGAGGGGGACAGGGGGCTTACCAGCCCCAGCATTTT
cdr3_aa: CASSERGGQGAYQPQHF

v_call: TRBV5-1
j_call: TRBJ2-6
clone_size: .
cdr3_length: 17
d_call: .
cdr3_nt: TGCGCCAGCAGCCCGGGGGCAGAACCCAGGGGGGCCAACGTCCTGACTTTC
cdr3_aa: CASSPGAEPRGANVLTF

v_call: TRBV7-2
j_call: TRBJ2-3
clone_size: few
cdr3_length: 14
d_call: TRBD2
cdr3_nt: TGTGCCAGCAGCGGGATGAGCGGGGCAGATACGCAGTATTTT
cdr3_aa: CASSGMSGADTQYF

v_call: TRBV10-3
j_call: TRBJ2-1
clone_size: few
cdr3_length: 14
d_call: .
cdr3_nt: TGTGCCATCAGTAAGGACAGTGAATACAATGAGCAGTTCTTC
cdr3_aa: CAISKDSEYNEQFF

v_call: TRBV20-1
j_call: TRBJ2-1
clone_size: few
cdr3_length: 12
d_call: .
cdr3_nt: TGCAGTGCTAGAGCCGCCTACAATGAGCAGTTCTTC
cdr3_aa: CSARAAYNEQFF

v_call: TRBV28
j_call: TRBJ2-1
clone_size: few
cdr3_length: 16
d_call: TRBD2
cdr3_nt: TGTGCCAGCAGTCTAGCGGGAGGGACTTCCTACAATGAGCAGTTCTTC
cdr3_aa: CASSLAGGTSYNEQFF

v_call: TRBV27
j_call: TRBJ1-1
clone_size: .
cdr3_length: 13
d_call: .
cdr3_nt: TGTGCCAGCACCCCACTGGTGGGCACTGAAGCTTTCTTT
cdr3_aa: CASTPLVGTEAFF

v_call: TRBV7-8
j_call: TRBJ2-3
clone_size: few
cdr3_length: 14
d_call: TRBD2
cdr3_nt: TGTGCCAGCAGCTCCCGGACTAGCATAGATACGCAGTATTTT
cdr3_aa: CASSSRTSIDTQYF